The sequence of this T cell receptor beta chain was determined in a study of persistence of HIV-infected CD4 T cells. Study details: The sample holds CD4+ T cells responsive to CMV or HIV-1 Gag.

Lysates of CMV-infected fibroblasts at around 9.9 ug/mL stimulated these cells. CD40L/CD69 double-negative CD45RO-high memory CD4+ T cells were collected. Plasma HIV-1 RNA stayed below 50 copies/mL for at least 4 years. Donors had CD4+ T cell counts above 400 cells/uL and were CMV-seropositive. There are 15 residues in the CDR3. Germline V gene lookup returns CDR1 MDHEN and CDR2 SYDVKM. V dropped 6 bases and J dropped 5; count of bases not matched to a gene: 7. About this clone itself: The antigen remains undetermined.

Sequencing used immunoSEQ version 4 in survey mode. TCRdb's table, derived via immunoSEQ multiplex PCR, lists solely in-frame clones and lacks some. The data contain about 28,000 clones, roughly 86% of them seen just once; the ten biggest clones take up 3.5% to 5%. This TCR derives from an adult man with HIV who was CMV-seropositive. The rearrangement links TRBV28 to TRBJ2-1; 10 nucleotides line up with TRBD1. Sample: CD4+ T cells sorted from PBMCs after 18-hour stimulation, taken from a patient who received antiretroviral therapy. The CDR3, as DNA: TGTGCCAGCAGCACCCACGGGACAGGGGACAATGAGCAGTTCTTC. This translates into CASSTHGTGDNEQFF.